These 26 T cell receptor beta chains came from one sample sequenced in a study of T cell repertoires in cytomegalovirus infection. No antigen has been assigned to these receptors. TCRdb recomputed calls from the reads with MiXCR, one row per CDR3 protein. The sample records about 830,000 distinct CDR3 sequences, 30% to 35% being singletons. Here the sequenced sample was cultured CD8+ T cells from PBMCs, taken from culture after CMV antigen stimulation. The receptors stem from a human donor in good health (CMV status not recorded). Some clones in this sample may be carry-over from other donors' samples.

The CDR3 DNA reads TGTGCCAGCAACCAAACCCCGGGTAGGGCGAACACTGAAGCTTTCTTT. It is translated as CASNQTPGRANTEAFF. The genes are TRBV7-9 and TRBJ1-1; no reliable D call. V shed 7 bases and J shed 1 base, with 19 bases lying between them. The CDR3 spans 16 residues. Germline V CDR1 and CDR2: SEHNR, FQNEAQ (reference sequence).

This clonotype was counted only a few times. The V call is TRBV6-2 or TRBV6-3, the J call TRBJ1-2; 7 bases are shared with TRBD1. Per germline, CDR1 MNHEY and CDR2 SVGEGT. CDR3 length equals 15 residues. V lost 5 bases to trimming and J lost 2 bases; unmatched junction nucleotides: 8. In DNA, the CDR3 is TGTGCCAGCAGTCAACGACAGGGACTAAACTATGGCTACACCTTC. Residues: CASSQRQGLNYGYTF.

This clonotype was observed a handful of times. V and J are TRBV27 and TRBJ2-6; 8 bases are a match to TRBD1. In germline, CDR1 is MNHEY, CDR2 SMNVEV (reference sequence). The CDR3 contains 17 residues. The V segment lost 1 base and the J segment 4 bases; nucleotides outside the gene matches: 6. In nucleotides, the CDR3 is TGTGCCAGCAGTTTATTGACAGGGGATAGGGGGGCCAACGTCCTGACTTTC. It yields the protein CASSLLTGDRGANVLTF.

The chain employs TRBV5-4 and TRBJ2-5; the D call may be TRBD1 or TRBD2 (5 bases each). The CDR3 totals 15 residues. Looked up from germline, CDR1 is SGHNT and CDR2 is YYREEE (reference sequence). Trimming pared 0 bases from V and 4 bases from J, leaving 13 bases between. The CDR3 is CASSLGLGVGETQYF. The CDR3 nucleotides read TGTGCCAGCAGCTTGGGTTTGGGGGTAGGAGAGACCCAGTACTTC. The entire variable domain, with the rest obtained from reference TRBV5-4 and TRBJ2-5, is as follows: ETGVTQSPTHLIKTRGQQVTLRCSSQSGHNTVSWYQQALGQGPQFIFQYYREEENGRGNFPPRFSGLQFPNYSSELNVNALELDDSALYLCASSLGLGVGETQYFGPGTRLLVL.

This chain links TRBV15 with TRBJ2-1; D gene ambiguous. The V gene lost 3 bases and the J gene lost 8 bases, with 17 bases spanning the gap. This CDR3 spans 15 amino acids. Germline CDR1 is LNHNV and CDR2 is YYDKDF (reference sequence). CDR3 amino acids: CATSSLGEGFDEQFF. The CDR3 DNA is TGTGCCACCAGCAGCCTAGGAGAAGGGTTTGATGAGCAGTTCTTC.

A remark on this clonotype: A junction end diverges from the germline sequence, so it may reflect a read error. The chain carries TRBV11-2 and TRBJ2-2, with TRBD1 matching over 8 bases. This CDR3 contains 18 residues. Germline V CDR1 and CDR2: SGHAT, FQNNGV. The CDR3: CASSPNPGQEAWTGKLFF. The CDR3, as DNA: TGTGCCAGCAGCCCCAATCCGGGACAGGAGGCTTGGACCGGGAAGCTGTTTTTT.

V usage is TRBV6-5 and J usage is TRBJ2-5, with D unresolved. V lost 6 bases and J 5 bases, leaving 13 bases between the germline ends. CDR1 and CDR2 from the germline V gene are MNHEY and SVGAGI. There are 13 residues in the CDR3. The CDR3 coding sequence is TGTGCCAGCAGCGGGCCCCCTGGGGAGACCCAGTACTTC. Protein product: CASSGPPGETQYF.

At least ten counts were recorded for this clonotype. The genes are TRBV15 and TRBJ1-2, with 7 bases fitting TRBD1. Germline CDR1 and CDR2: LNHNV and YYDKDF (reference sequence). After removal of 0 bases from V and 7 bases from J, the junction contained 14 bases not matched to a gene. The CDR3 totals 17 residues. This CDR3 reads CATSRDLGGGARFGYTF. CDR3 nucleotide sequence: TGTGCCACCAGCAGAGATCTTGGAGGGGGCGCCCGTTTTGGCTACACCTTC.

The rearrangement links TRBV4-2 to TRBJ1-3, with 9 bases identical to TRBD1. The germline V gene has CDR1 LGHNA and CDR2 YNFKEQ. The CDR3 sequence is 18 residues long. The ends lost 2 bases at V and 0 bases at J; junction bases unmatched: 8. This chain's CDR3 is CASSQLRDRVSSGNTIYF. CDR3 DNA sequence: TGTGCCAGCAGCCAACTTAGGGACAGGGTGTCCTCTGGAAACACCATATATTTT.

V is TRBV4-3 and J is TRBJ2-1; TRBD1 might be the D (5 bases). The CDR3 has 15 residues. Germline V gene data show CDR1 as LGHNA and CDR2 as YSLEER. Trimming shortened V by 4 bases and J by 2 bases, and 12 bases separated the two germline ends. CDR3 loop: CASSPLLGPYNEQFF. The CDR3, as DNA: TGCGCCAGCAGCCCCCTTTTGGGGCCCTACAATGAGCAGTTCTTC.

This clonotype was observed a few times. The chain couples TRBV6-6 to TRBJ1-5, with D unresolved. CDR3 size: 13 residues. Trimming left V 7 bases short and J 2 bases short, with 9 bases between. CDR1 MNHNY and CDR2 SVGAGI come from the germline V gene (reference sequence). CDR3 nucleotide sequence: TGTGCCAGCACGGCGGACGGCAATCAGCCCCAGCATTTT. This gives the protein CASTADGNQPQHF.

This clonotype was seen repeatedly, ten times or more. The chain recombines TRBV10-1 with TRBJ2-6; 8 bases map to TRBD1. CDR1 and CDR2 from the germline V gene are WNHNN and SYGVQD (reference sequence). V was pared by 5 bases and J by 4 bases, with 10 bases of the junction left unmatched. This CDR3 region has 17 residues. The CDR3 nucleotides read TGCGCCAGCAGTCCTTGGACAGGGTACTCGGGGGCCAACGTCCTGACTTTC. Amino acids: CASSPWTGYSGANVLTF.

This chain joins TRBV4-3 and TRBJ1-1; D is unclear. Germline values: CDR1 LGHNA, CDR2 YSLEER. The CDR3 consists of 13 residues. Trimming took off 3 bases at V and 3 bases at J, with 8 bases between the two ends. The CDR3, as DNA: TGCGCCAGCAGCCACGTTACGTACACTGAAGCTTTCTTT. Translation gives CASSHVTYTEAFF.

CDR3 bases: TGTGCCAGCAGCGCCCGGGACAGGGTAAACTATGGCTACACCTTC. Translating it yields CASSARDRVNYGYTF. The chain carries TRBV5-4 and TRBJ1-2, with TRBD1 matching over 9 bases. The germline V gene encodes CDR1 SGHNT and CDR2 YYREEE (reference sequence). The trim removed 4 bases at V and 2 bases at J, leaving 6 bases unmatched. This CDR3 is 15 amino acids long.

This clonotype was observed a single time. The chain carries TRBV6-1 and TRBJ2-1, with TRBD1 identical over 9 bases. The trim removed 5 bases at V and 4 bases at J, leaving 6 bases unmatched. The CDR3 consists of 15 residues. The germline gives CDR1 MNHNS, CDR2 SASEGT. Here the CDR3 DNA reads TGTGCCAGCAGTTACAGACAGGGGGGATACAATGAGCAGTTCTTC. Translating it yields CASSYRQGGYNEQFF.

This clonotype was found many times. The CDR3 coding sequence is TGTGCCAGCAGCTTTAGAGGGTGGGCAGGGGGCACTGAAGCTTTCTTT. It is translated as CASSFRGWAGGTEAFF. This chain links TRBV7-2 with TRBJ1-1; 7 nucleotides line up with TRBD1. J gave up 4 bases and V 3 bases, and 11 bases lay outside the gene matches. Germline V gene data show CDR1 as SGHTA and CDR2 as FQGNSA. This CDR3 contains 16 residues. The full variable domain, with the rest looked up from reference TRBV7-2 and TRBJ1-1, is GAGVSQSPSNKVTEKGKDVELRCDPISGHTALYWYRQSLGQGLEFLIYFQGNSAPDKSGLPSDRFSAERTGGSVSTLTIQRTQQEDSAVYLCASSFRGWAGGTEAFFGQGTRLTVV.

This clonotype was seen only a few times. The chain recombines TRBV12-5 with TRBJ2-5; TRBD1 matches at 8 bases. CDR3 size: 17 residues. In germline, CDR1 is LGHNT, CDR2 FRNRAP. Trimming at V came to 0 bases and at J to 4 bases, leaving 10 bases not matched to a gene. The CDR3 region is CASGLVQKDRVGETQYF. The CDR3 coding sequence is TGTGCTAGTGGTTTGGTACAGAAGGACAGGGTGGGAGAGACCCAGTACTTC.

Only a few counts were recorded for this clonotype. The chain recombines TRBV19 with TRBJ2-1; D is uncertain. With 2 bases removed from V and 0 bases from J, the gap between germline ends came to 11 bases. CDR3 size: 16 residues. Germline CDR1 and CDR2: LNHDA and SQIVND (reference sequence). CDR3 protein: CASSITGSLSYNEQFF. CDR3 nucleotides: TGTGCCAGTAGTATAACGGGTTCTCTCTCCTACAATGAGCAGTTCTTC.

A few counts support this clonotype. The chain employs TRBV5-1 and TRBJ2-1; 15 nucleotides match TRBD2. The CDR3 is made up of 16 amino acids. Per germline, CDR1 SGHRS and CDR2 YFSETQ. V lost 3 bases, J lost 6 bases, and 4 bases stayed unmatched. The CDR3 bases are TGCGCCAGCAGCTCAGGGACTAGCGGGGGGTTCAATGAGCAGTTCTTC. Protein product: CASSSGTSGGFNEQFF.

The CDR3: CASSIVRGPSYEQYF. As DNA, the CDR3 is TGTGCCAGTAGTATAGTGAGGGGCCCCAGCTACGAGCAGTACTTC. This sequence joins TRBV19 and TRBJ2-7; tentatively, D is TRBD1 or TRBD2 (5 bases each). Germline V gene data show CDR1 as LNHDA and CDR2 as SQIVND (reference sequence). Trimming pared 1 base from V and 3 bases from J, leaving 13 bases between. The CDR3 loop spans 15 amino acids.

This clonotype was seen a handful of times. V usage is TRBV7-8 and J usage is TRBJ2-4; TRBD1 matches at 10 bases. The V gene end was trimmed by 2 bases and the J gene end by 5 bases; junction bases not matched to a gene: 3. Germline V CDR1 and CDR2: SGHVS, FQNEAQ. This CDR3 has 15 amino acids. The CDR3 reads CASSLLDRGENIQYF. The CDR3 DNA is TGTGCCAGCAGCTTACTGGACAGGGGGGAAAACATTCAGTACTTC.

The gene calls are TRBV6-5 and TRBJ1-5; D is uncertain. The CDR3 is 17 amino acids. Trimming took off 3 bases at V and 8 bases at J, with 23 bases between the two ends. The germline V gene encodes CDR1 MNHEY and CDR2 SVGAGI. The CDR3 coding sequence is TGTGCCAGCAGTTATTGTTTCGAGCTGAGATCATTGGAGCCCCAGCATTTT. This codes for CASSYCFELRSLEPQHF.

The chain combines TRBV7-9 with TRBJ1-2, with D maybe TRBD1 (5 bases). The germline V gene encodes CDR1 SEHNR and CDR2 FQNEAQ (reference sequence). With 1 base removed from V and 6 bases from J, the gap between germline ends came to 9 bases. The CDR3 runs 13 residues. Written as DNA, the CDR3 is TGTGCCAGCAGCTTAGAACCAGGGAATGGCTACACCTTC. Protein: CASSLEPGNGYTF.

This chain joins TRBV5-6 and TRBJ2-1; 9 positions match TRBD1. This CDR3 spans 14 amino acids. Germline V CDR1 and CDR2: SGHDT, YYEEEE. The junction had 6 bases not matched to a gene; V was cut back by 6 bases and J by 5 bases. DNA of the CDR3: TGTGCCAGCACCCACAGGGGGCAGGACAATGAGCAGTTCTTC. Translation gives CASTHRGQDNEQFF.

V usage is TRBV6-5 and J usage is TRBJ1-6; D is undetermined. The ends were cut back, 0 bases at V and 9 bases at J, with 3 bases in the middle. The CDR3 has 12 residues. CDR1 MNHEY and CDR2 SVGAGI come from the germline V gene. DNA of the CDR3: TGTGCCAGCAGTTACTCTTCTTCACCCCTCCACTTT. Its protein product is CASSYSSSPLHF.

The rearrangement uses TRBV12-3 or TRBV12-4 and TRBJ2-1; TRBD2 might be the D (6 bases). The CDR3 loop spans 12 amino acids. Trimming removed 7 bases at V and 8 bases at J, with 12 bases between. The CDR3 nucleotides are TGTGCCAGCATGCACCGGAGGGATGAGCAGTTCTTC. The encoded protein is CASMHRRDEQFF.